The sequence of this T cell receptor (beta chain) was determined in a study of T cells in localized non-small cell lung cancer. Broader study findings: Detection in adjacent lung was observed for a median around 55 of the top 100 tumor clones. Higher blood T cell density went with longer overall survival.

The germline V gene encodes CDR1 SNHLY and CDR2 FYNNEI. The J segment lost 0 bases and the V segment lost 9 bases, leaving 2 bases of the junction unmatched. This CDR3 has 13 amino acids. Assay: immunoSEQ multiplex PCR; the TCRdb copy retains only in-frame clones and omits some. The table records fewer than 35,000 clones, almost 90% of them present only once. A remark on this clone: The antigen remains unidentified.

This TCR was recovered from a man between 35 and 75 years old with stage I lung adenocarcinoma. The sample in question was peripheral blood, obtained before any cancer treatment. The chain employs TRBV2 and TRBJ1-2, with 9 nucleotides matching TRBD1. CDR3 DNA: TGTGCCAGAGGGACAGGGCCTAACTATGGCTACACCTTC. Amino acids: CARGTGPNYGYTF.